A single TCR beta chain is shown here with its context. The assay was immunoSEQ multiplex PCR, and TCRdb's table has in-frame clones only and misses some. The sample lists about 190,000 clones; 88% were seen once. The data belong to a study of blood T cell repertoires in COVID-19. About the research overall: PBMCs, B-cell-depleted T cells, or T cells provided the cDNA or gDNA that made up the material.

Germline CDR1 reads LGHNA; CDR2 reads YNFKEQ. The CDR3 runs 15 residues. V was cut by 4 bases and J by 0 bases, with 11 bases left in between. Sequencing was carried out using peripheral blood. V gene TRBV4-2 combines with J gene TRBJ2-3; D is perhaps TRBD1 (6 bases). This receptor was identified in a woman between 35 and 50 years old who had recovered from COVID-19. Written as DNA, the CDR3 is TGTGCCAGCAGCCGAAGGACAGTTAGCACAGATACGCAGTATTTT. Translating it yields CASSRRTVSTDTQYF.